This T cell receptor (beta chain) was captured by sequencing in a study of T cell changes during pregnancy in multiple sclerosis. The CDR3 has 17 amino acids. V shed 4 bases and J 2 bases; nucleotides not matched to a gene: 7. Germline V gene sequence: CDR1 SGHNT, CDR2 YYREEE (reference sequence). The protocol was immunoSEQ multiplex PCR, while the TCRdb copy is restricted to in-frame clones and leaves out a portion. The sample shows about 51,000 clones, 93% of them seen only once. The starting material was peripheral blood, obtained in the second trimester of pregnancy. This receptor was identified in a female donor with multiple sclerosis, enrolled in a pregnancy study. The chain couples TRBV5-4 to TRBJ2-5; TRBD2 matches at 14 bases. DNA of the CDR3: TGTGCCAGCAGCCCCGGGACTAGCGGGAGTCAGCAAGAGACCCAGTACTTC. It specifies CASSPGTSGSQQETQYF.